This passage covers 10 T cell receptor beta chains from one sample sequenced in a study of graft-versus-host responses after intestinal transplantation. Generated by immunoSEQ multiplex PCR, the TCRdb table keeps only in-frame clones and is missing some. The repertoire consists of roughly 20,000 clones, with roughly nine tenths occurring once and the leading ten covering about 9%. Here the sequenced sample was PBMCs, taken 220 to 240 days after intestinal transplant. Every receptor here comes from a human patient who received an intestinal transplant, so some T cells may come from the graft donor.

The rearrangement uses TRBV6-5 and TRBJ1-1; 7 bases are a match to TRBD1. This CDR3 contains 15 residues. In germline, CDR1 is MNHEY, CDR2 SVGAGI. V lost 6 bases to trimming and J lost 4 bases; unmatched junction nucleotides: 11. CDR3 sequence (DNA): TGTGCCAGCAGCCCCAAGACAGGGTGGAGCACTGAAGCTTTCTTT. This codes for CASSPKTGWSTEAFF.

V is TRBV11-2 and J is TRBJ2-1; D might be TRBD2 (7 bases). The V end lost 5 bases, the J end lost 3 bases, and 17 bases lay between the germline ends. CDR3 length equals 16 residues. Germline CDR1 is SGHAT and CDR2 is FQNNGV. The CDR3: CASSLGRGGSYNEQFF. The CDR3, as DNA: TGTGCCAGCAGCCTTGGGAGGGGGGGTAGCTACAATGAGCAGTTCTTC.

The rearrangement joins TRBV7-8 to TRBJ2-2, with D possibly matching TRBD2 (6 bases). The CDR3 loop spans 15 amino acids. V dropped 4 bases and J dropped 2 bases, with 11 bases sitting between them. Germline V gene sequence: CDR1 SGHVS, CDR2 FQNEAQ. This chain's CDR3 is CASSSRGLNTGELFF. The CDR3 nucleotides are TGTGCCAGCAGCTCAAGGGGACTTAACACCGGGGAGCTGTTTTTT.

The genes are TRBV5-1 and TRBJ2-7; D ambiguous. This CDR3 has 14 amino acids. Germline V gene lookup returns CDR1 SGHRS and CDR2 YFSETQ. V was clipped by 0 bases and J by 1 base, with 8 bases between them. CDR3 residues: CASSLEDPSYEQYF. DNA of the CDR3: TGCGCCAGCAGCTTGGAAGATCCTTCCTACGAGCAGTACTTC.

This clone appeared once. The gene calls are TRBV5-4 and TRBJ1-2; unclear D gene. Between the trimmed V and J ends, which lost 0 bases and 4 bases, there was a span of 16 bases. CDR1 SGHNT and CDR2 YYREEE come from the germline V gene (reference sequence). The CDR3 is made up of 16 amino acids. CDR3 sequence reads: CASSLGRLAFSYGYTF. DNA of the CDR3: TGTGCCAGCAGCTTGGGGAGGCTAGCTTTCTCCTATGGCTACACCTTC.

The sample holds one count of this clone. The chain employs TRBV9 and TRBJ2-1, with TRBD2 matching 12 bases. CDR3 length: 17 amino acids. Germline V gene data show CDR1 as SGDLS and CDR2 as YYNGEE. Losses at the gene ends were 0 bases for V and 7 bases for J; bases not matched to a gene: 8. This CDR3 is CASSVATSGGLWNEQFF. The CDR3 DNA follows: TGTGCCAGCAGCGTAGCTACTAGCGGGGGGCTCTGGAATGAGCAGTTCTTC.

V gene TRBV12-5 combines with J gene TRBJ2-3; 8 bases agree with TRBD2. Losses at the gene ends were 6 bases for V and 0 bases for J; bases not matched to a gene: 5. This CDR3 spans 15 amino acids. Per germline, CDR1 LGHNT and CDR2 FRNRAP. The CDR3 protein is CASGPAGGSTDTQYF. In DNA form, the CDR3 reads TGTGCTAGTGGCCCCGCGGGGGGAAGCACAGATACGCAGTATTTT.

The chain links TRBV5-4 to TRBJ1-2; the D is unclear. This CDR3 is 12 amino acids long. Germline V gene sequence: CDR1 SGHNT, CDR2 YYREEE (reference sequence). Deletions cut 1 base from V and 6 bases from J, with 7 bases between. Written as DNA, the CDR3 is TGTGCCAGCAGCTTGAGTGGGGATGGCTACACCTTC. Translating it yields CASSLSGDGYTF.

This chain connects TRBV9 to TRBJ2-5, with 9 bases identical to TRBD2. Germline V lookup: CDR1 SGDLS, CDR2 YYNGEE. J was trimmed by 3 bases and V by 0 bases; bases with no gene match: 12. The CDR3 consists of 18 residues. CDR3 amino acids: CASSVGILAGNIKETQYF. The CDR3 nucleotides read TGTGCCAGCAGCGTAGGTATTCTAGCGGGGAACATAAAAGAGACCCAGTACTTC.

This CDR3 reads CASSPLGVGQYNEQFF. The CDR3, as DNA: TGTGCCAGCAGCCCACTGGGCGTGGGGCAATACAATGAGCAGTTCTTC. V is TRBV13 and J is TRBJ2-1; TRBD1 might be the D (5 bases). V gave up 5 bases and J gave up 4 bases, with 18 bases separating them. The CDR3 totals 16 residues. The germline V gene encodes CDR1 PRHDT and CDR2 FYEKMQ (reference sequence).